This T cell receptor (beta chain) was identified in a study of cytomegalovirus exposure and HLA in healthy donors. Germline assignment: CDR1 SGHRS and CDR2 YFSETQ. The length of the CDR3 is 14 residues. With 4 bases removed from V and 8 bases from J, the gap between germline ends came to 15 bases. Both 60 Vbeta primers and 13 Jbeta primers went into the PCR. Assay used: immunoSEQ multiplex PCR; TCRdb lists only in-frame clones, some missing. Of 95,000 to 130,000 clones listed, 9% to 10% were seen once; the top ten hold 3%. The receptor's source is a man aged 25-45 years in good health and CMV-seronegative. Specimen: PBMCs. V gene TRBV5-1 combines with J gene TRBJ1-4; D unresolved. The CDR3 region is CASSPGKIGEKLFF. The CDR3, as DNA: TGCGCCAGCAGCCCCGGGAAGATCGGGGAAAAACTGTTTTTT.